One sample yielded the 20 T cell receptor beta chains listed below, sequenced in a study of somatic mutations in cytotoxic T cells in rheumatoid arthritis. Libraries were prepared by immunoSEQ multiplex PCR; TCRdb keeps only in-frame clonotypes and omits some of them. The profile covers tens of thousands of clones, with roughly 80% appearing a single time and 3.2% taken by the ten largest. Sequenced: CD8+ T cells sorted from blood. The receptors stem from a man aged 35 to 55 in good health.

V gene TRBV6-1 combines with J gene TRBJ2-3; 7 nucleotides align to TRBD1. The junction had 11 bases not matched to a gene; V was cut back by 7 bases and J by 4 bases. CDR3 length: 15 residues. Per the germline V gene, CDR1 is MNHNS and CDR2 is SASEGT. The CDR3 is CASKGLTGFADTQYF. In DNA form, the CDR3 reads TGTGCCAGCAAGGGCCTGACAGGGTTCGCAGATACGCAGTATTTT.

The chain joins TRBV30 to TRBJ2-1; TRBD2 matches at 9 bases. V lost 3 bases and J lost 12; bases outside the gene matches: 9. The V gene's germline CDR1 is GTSNPN and CDR2 SVGIG (reference sequence). CDR3 size: 13 residues. CDR3 sequence (DNA): TGTGCCTGGAGGTCTAGCGGGGCTCTGGGGCAGTTCTTC. Its translation: CAWRSSGALGQFF.

The chain carries TRBV6-5 and TRBJ2-2; possible D gene TRBD1, 6 bases. Germline lookup yields CDR1 MNHEY and CDR2 SVGAGI. This CDR3 comprises 14 residues. V was shortened by 6 bases and J by 5 bases, with 13 bases between the two germline ends. CDR3 in amino acids: CASRQGIGTGELFF. The CDR3 DNA follows: TGTGCCAGCAGACAGGGAATAGGGACCGGGGAGCTGTTTTTT.

There are a few counts of this clone. The V call is TRBV12-5, the J call TRBJ1-1; no definite D call. V was trimmed by 1 base and J by 5 bases, leaving 2 bases between them. Looked up from germline, CDR1 is LGHNT and CDR2 is FRNRAP. The CDR3 runs 11 residues. This CDR3 is CASGLGTEAFF. The CDR3 nucleotides read TGTGCTAGTGGTTTGGGGACTGAAGCTTTCTTT.

The genes are TRBV27 and TRBJ1-5; the D is unclear. V lost 5 bases, J lost 4 bases, and 6 bases lay in between. This CDR3 comprises 12 residues. Germline CDR1 and CDR2: MNHEY and SMNVEV (reference sequence). CDR3: CASSPPNQPQHF. The CDR3 nucleotides read TGTGCCAGCAGTCCACCGAATCAGCCCCAGCATTTT.

The rearrangement joins TRBV29-1 to TRBJ2-3; 11 nucleotides line up with TRBD1. The CDR3 covers 15 residues. Unmatched junction bases numbered 9, after V lost 3 bases and J lost 7 bases. Germline V CDR1 and CDR2: SQVTM, ANQGSEA. CDR3 amino acids: CSVDTDRGPSNTQYF. CDR3 nucleotides: TGCAGCGTTGATACGGACAGGGGGCCCTCTAATACGCAGTATTTT.

Within the sample, this clone is medium-sized. The chain uses TRBV4-2 and TRBJ2-1, with unresolved D. Germline V gene sequence: CDR1 LGHNA, CDR2 YNFKEQ. With 4 bases removed from V and 8 bases from J, the gap between germline ends came to 15 bases. The CDR3 contains 14 residues. The CDR3 DNA reads TGTGCCAGCAGCCTAGACTCCGAGGTGGATGAGCAGTTCTTC. Translating it yields CASSLDSEVDEQFF.

The chain links TRBV7-2 to TRBJ2-3, with D perhaps assigned TRBD1 or TRBD2 (5 bases each). The CDR3 totals 15 residues. CDR1 SGHTA and CDR2 FQGNSA come from the germline V gene. Deletions cut 2 bases from V and 6 bases from J, with 15 bases between. CDR3 DNA: TGTGCCAGCAGCTTACGGGACGGGGTCACGGATACGCAGTATTTT. As protein: CASSLRDGVTDTQYF.

This clone occurred once. The J gene is TRBJ2-5, the V gene TRBV11-2; D is ambiguous. Germline V gene data show CDR1 as SGHAT and CDR2 as FQNNGV. V was cut by 3 bases and J by 1 base, with 12 bases left in between. This CDR3 contains 15 residues. This CDR3 is CASSFASLPQETQYF. The DNA for the CDR3 is TGTGCCAGCAGCTTTGCGTCCCTACCCCAAGAGACCCAGTACTTC.

The J gene is TRBJ2-3, the V gene TRBV27; possibly TRBD2 for D (6 bases). From germline, CDR1 is MNHEY and CDR2 SMNVEV (reference sequence). This CDR3 spans 15 amino acids. V was clipped by 0 bases and J by 0 bases, with 7 bases between them. The CDR3, as DNA: TGTGCCAGCAGTTTATCGGCGGGAAGCACAGATACGCAGTATTTT. Translated, it gives CASSLSAGSTDTQYF.

The CDR3 coding sequence is TGTGCCAGCAGCTTTGAGGTCTCCTATTCCTACGAGCAGTACTTC. It yields the protein CASSFEVSYSYEQYF. V gene TRBV11-1 combines with J gene TRBJ2-7; no definite D call. CDR3 length equals 15 residues. The V gene's germline CDR1 is SGHAT and CDR2 FQDESV (reference sequence). V was trimmed by 3 bases and J by 1 base, leaving 13 bases between them.

CDR3 coding DNA: TGTGCCAGCAGTTATTCAGTCTACAGGGCCGGCGGGGAGCTGTTTTTT. This codes for CASSYSVYRAGGELFF. The J gene is TRBJ2-2, the V gene TRBV6-5, with a possible D match to TRBD1 (6 bases). This CDR3 contains 16 residues. Germline V gene sequence: CDR1 MNHEY, CDR2 SVGAGI. Trimming took off 3 bases at V and 7 bases at J, with 18 bases between the two ends.

In DNA, the CDR3 is TGTGCCAGCAGCCCTGCAGGGGATGGAGGAAGCGCTGAAGCTTTCTTT. This gives the protein CASSPAGDGGSAEAFF. V is TRBV9 and J is TRBJ1-1; possibly TRBD1 for D (6 bases). The germline V gene encodes CDR1 SGDLS and CDR2 YYNGEE. The CDR3 has 16 residues. V lost 4 bases and J 6 bases, leaving 22 bases between the germline ends.

The rearrangement joins TRBV15 to TRBJ2-1; TRBD2 matches 8 bases. Germline V gene sequence: CDR1 LNHNV, CDR2 YYDKDF (reference sequence). Losses at the gene ends were 0 bases for V and 4 bases for J; bases not matched to a gene: 5. CDR3 length: 16 amino acids. CDR3 sequence (DNA): TGTGCCACCAGCAGAGATGAGACTAGCGTATACAATGAGCAGTTCTTC. Translated, it gives CATSRDETSVYNEQFF.

J is TRBJ2-5 and V is TRBV9; 7 bases line up with TRBD1. Losses at the gene ends were 2 bases for V and 3 bases for J; bases not matched to a gene: 1. The germline V gene encodes CDR1 SGDLS and CDR2 YYNGEE. The CDR3 covers 13 residues. This chain's CDR3 is CASSVQGEETQYF. Written as DNA, the CDR3 is TGTGCCAGCAGCGTGCAGGGGGAAGAGACCCAGTACTTC.

The V call is TRBV2, the J call TRBJ2-1, with 7 bases lining up with TRBD1. There are 16 residues in the CDR3. Trimming removed 5 bases from V and 2 bases from J; junction bases left unmatched: 9. Germline assignment: CDR1 SNHLY and CDR2 FYNNEI. The CDR3 loop is CASSTGVMGTYNEQFF. DNA of the CDR3: TGTGCCAGCAGTACAGGGGTTATGGGCACCTACAATGAGCAGTTCTTC.

The rearrangement joins TRBV4-1 to TRBJ2-1; unclear D gene. The CDR3 is 11 residues long. Between the trimmed V and J ends, which lost 1 base and 9 bases, there was a span of 4 bases. CDR1 MGHRA and CDR2 YSYEKL come from the germline V gene. The CDR3 loop is CASSQGGEQFF. For the CDR3, the DNA is TGCGCCAGCAGCCAAGGTGGTGAGCAGTTCTTC.

The rearrangement joins TRBV4-1 to TRBJ2-7; 9 positions agree with TRBD1. Germline loops: CDR1 MGHRA, CDR2 YSYEKL. The CDR3 is 14 residues long. Unmatched junction bases numbered 3, after V lost 5 bases and J lost 1 base. The CDR3: CASSAGTGSYEQYF. The DNA for the CDR3 is TGCGCCAGCAGCGCCGGGACAGGGTCCTACGAGCAGTACTTC.

The chain joins TRBV12-5 to TRBJ2-1; D is ambiguous. The CDR3 is made up of 11 amino acids. Trimming cost V 4 bases and J 9 bases, with 7 bases left between them. The germline V gene has CDR1 LGHNT and CDR2 FRNRAP. The CDR3 reads CASGSSGEQFF. The CDR3 nucleotides are TGTGCTAGTGGTTCCTCGGGTGAGCAGTTCTTC. Looking up the rest from reference TRBV12-5 and TRBJ2-1 gives the full variable domain: DARVTQTPRHKVTEMGQEVTMRCQPILGHNTVFWYRQTMMQGLELLAYFRNRAPLDDSGMPKDRFSAEMPDATLATLKIQPSEPRDSAVYFCASGSSGEQFFGPGTRLTVL.

Comments on this clone: One end of the junction does not line up with germline, which may come from a read error. The V gene is TRBV2, the J gene TRBJ2-4; 8 bases are shared with TRBD1. This CDR3 region has 12 residues. CDR1 is SNHLY, CDR2 FYNNEI, per germline. The CDR3 region is CASSAPGQGGNF. For the CDR3, the DNA is TGTGCCAGCAGCGCCCCTGGACAGGGCGGGAACTTC.